The clone carrying this TCR beta chain showed up just once. These data come from a study of blood T cell repertoires in COVID-19. Measured with immunoSEQ multiplex PCR; TCRdb has only the in-frame clones, and not every one. The table records about 240,000 clones, around 87% of them present only once. Germline CDR1 and CDR2: SNHLY and FYNNEI. V was cut by 7 bases and J by 6 bases, with 13 bases left in between. This CDR3 has 14 amino acids. Sequencing used PBMCs or T cells enriched from blood (not recorded which). The chain couples TRBV2 to TRBJ1-6, with a tentative D call TRBD1 (5 bases). This TCR came from a middle-aged woman with acute COVID-19. The CDR3 is CASNPGGSNSPLHF. The CDR3 DNA follows: TGTGCCAGCAACCCCGGGGGTAGTAATTCACCCCTCCACTTT.